This T cell receptor (beta chain) was captured by sequencing in a study of blood T cell repertoires in COVID-19. Study-wide context: Some COVID-19 samples were acute and others convalescent; all came from the United States, Italy and Spain.

The protocol was immunoSEQ multiplex PCR, while the TCRdb copy is restricted to in-frame clones and leaves out a portion. The top ten clones hold 10% to 15% of a sample with 200,000 to 250,000 clones, 70% to 90% of them seen once. The TCR originated in a woman between 18 and 29 years old who had recovered from COVID-19. Source material: peripheral blood.

CDR3 DNA sequence: TGTGCCAGCAGCTTGGGCAGCGGGAGAGGTTCTGATACGCAGTATTTT. Translation gives CASSLGSGRGSDTQYF. The chain is built from TRBV5-5 and TRBJ2-3; 8 positions agree with TRBD2. Germline assignment: CDR1 SGHKS and CDR2 YYEKEE (reference sequence). J was trimmed by 6 bases and V by 0 bases; bases with no gene match: 9. This CDR3 has 16 residues. The complete variable domain, with remaining parts taken from reference TRBV5-5 and TRBJ2-3, reads DAGVTQSPTHLIKTRGQQVTLRCSPISGHKSVSWYQQVLGQGPQFIFQYYEKEERGRGNFPDRFSARQFPNYSSELNVNALLLGDSALYLCASSLGSGRGSDTQYFGPGTRLTVL.